The present T cell receptor beta chain was sequenced within a study of blood T cells in healthy people across ages. The CDR3 is 17 amino acids. The germline CDR1 and CDR2 sequences are SQVTM and ANQGSEA. Germline trimming cut 7 bases from V and 0 bases from J; bases unmatched to any gene: 12. In this sample, this clonotype turned up a few times. Primers used in a second PCR of roughly 7 to 12 cycles were a sample-barcoded 5' primer and a J-beta primer mix. MiXCR was run by TCRdb on the 5' RACE reads, yielding one entry per CDR3 protein. The sample contains about 720,000 distinct CDR3 sequences, roughly 25% of which appear only once. These data also featured in a second study, about T cells of mothers and their children.

The TCR was taken from a boy aged 10-17 years in good health. This chain uses TRBV29-1 with TRBJ2-1; 10 positions agree with TRBD2. Sequenced input: blood. For the CDR3, the DNA is TGCAGCGGTAGGGGGAGACTAGCGGGTTCCTCCTACAATGAGCAGTTCTTC. Translated: CSGRGRLAGSSYNEQFF.